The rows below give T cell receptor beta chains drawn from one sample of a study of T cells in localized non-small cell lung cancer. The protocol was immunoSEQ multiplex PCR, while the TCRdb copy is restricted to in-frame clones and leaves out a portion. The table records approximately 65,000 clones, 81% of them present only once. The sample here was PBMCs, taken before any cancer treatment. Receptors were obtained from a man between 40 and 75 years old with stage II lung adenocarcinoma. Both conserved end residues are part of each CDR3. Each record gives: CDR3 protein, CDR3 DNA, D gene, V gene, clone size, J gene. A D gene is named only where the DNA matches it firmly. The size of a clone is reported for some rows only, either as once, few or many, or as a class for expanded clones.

CASSPYRVEAFF | TGTGCCAGCAGCCCATACAGGGTTGAAGCTTTCTTT | - | TRBV13 | - | TRBJ1-1
CASIQEGSQPQHF | TGTGCCAGCATCCAAGAGGGTAGCCAGCCCCAGCATTTT | - | TRBV6-1 | - | TRBJ1-5
CASSRLSDRGYEQYF | TGTGCCAGCAGTCGCCTCTCTGACAGGGGGTACGAGCAGTACTTC | TRBD1 | TRBV6-5 | - | TRBJ2-7
CSVNYFTANTEAFF | TGCAGCGTTAATTATTTCACGGCGAACACTGAAGCTTTCTTT | - | TRBV29-1 | - | TRBJ1-1
CASSPGGPNTGELFF | TGTGCCAGCTCACCAGGGGGGCCGAACACCGGGGAGCTGTTTTTT | - | TRBV18 | - | TRBJ2-2
CASSSGTYREKLFF | TGCGCCAGCAGCTCGGGGACCTACCGTGAAAAACTGTTTTTT | - | TRBV5-1 | - | TRBJ1-4
CASSLSSLGSYNEQFF | TGCGCCAGCAGCTTGTCAAGCTTAGGCTCCTACAATGAGCAGTTCTTC | - | TRBV5-1 | - | TRBJ2-1
CSVIAGVNEQFF | TGCAGCGTTATAGCGGGAGTAAATGAGCAGTTCTTC | TRBD2 | TRBV29-1 | - | TRBJ2-1
CASSALAGISTDTQYF | TGTGCCAGCAGTGCCTTAGCGGGGATTAGCACAGATACGCAGTATTTT | TRBD2 | TRBV6-1 | - | TRBJ2-3
CASSPDRKAEAFF | TGTGCCAGCAGCCCCGACAGAAAGGCTGAAGCTTTCTTT | - | TRBV11-2 | - | TRBJ1-1
CASSVGLWGTGIGNEQFF | TGTGCCAGCAGCGTAGGGTTGTGGGGGACAGGAATCGGCAATGAGCAGTTCTTC | TRBD1 | TRBV9 | once | TRBJ2-1
CASSQSCPREGPLQETQYF | TGCGCCAGCAGTCAATCCTGCCCACGGGAGGGGCCTCTCCAAGAGACCCAGTACTTC | TRBD2 | TRBV23-1 | - | TRBJ2-5
CASSLGQIKAFF | TGTGCCAGCAGCCTGGGACAGATCAAAGCTTTCTTT | TRBD1 | TRBV6-6 | - | TRBJ1-1
CASSFGQRGQPQHF | TGTGCCAGCAGCTTCGGTCAACGCGGGCAGCCCCAGCATTTT | - | TRBV5-6 | once | TRBJ1-5
CATSPPPGQGYQPQHF | TGTGCCACCAGCCCTCCGCCGGGACAGGGGTATCAGCCCCAGCATTTT | TRBD1 | TRBV15 | - | TRBJ1-5
CASGLPFQVGVNTEAFF | TGTGCTAGTGGTTTGCCTTTCCAGGTTGGGGTGAACACTGAAGCTTTCTTT | - | TRBV12-5 | once | TRBJ1-1
CATSRDGEWAAFF | TGTGCCACCAGCAGAGATGGGGAGTGGGCGGCTTTCTTT | - | TRBV15 | - | TRBJ1-1
CASSLETGRTKVDTGELFF | TGTGCCAGCAGCTTGGAGACAGGGAGAACAAAGGTGGACACCGGGGAGCTGTTTTTT | TRBD1 | TRBV5-5 | few | TRBJ2-2
CASSLFGLGSDSYNSPLHF | TGTGCCAGCAGTTTATTTGGGCTGGGGAGTGACTCCTATAATTCACCCCTCCACTTT | - | TRBV27 | - | TRBJ1-6
CASKVGDVGNQPQHF | TGTGCCAGCAAGGTGGGTGATGTGGGCAATCAGCCCCAGCATTTT | - | TRBV28 | - | TRBJ1-5
CASSPFDIGNTIYF | TGTGCCAGCTCACCATTTGATATTGGAAACACCATATATTTT | - | TRBV18 | - | TRBJ1-3
CASSIASGNYGYTF | TGTGCCAGTAGTATAGCAAGCGGAAACTATGGCTACACCTTC | - | TRBV19 | once | TRBJ1-2
CASSLADRGRGAFF | TGTGCCAGCAGCTTAGCAGACAGGGGTCGCGGGGCTTTCTTT | TRBD1 | TRBV7-2 | - | TRBJ1-1
CASSIGQLNTEAFF | TGTGCCAGTAGTATAGGACAGTTGAACACTGAAGCTTTCTTT | - | TRBV19 | - | TRBJ1-1
CASSGTAMNTEAFF | TGTGCCAGCAGTGGGACAGCGATGAACACTGAAGCTTTCTTT | - | TRBV6-1 | - | TRBJ1-1
CASSLWYTGELFF | TGTGCCAGCAGCCTCTGGTACACCGGGGAGCTGTTTTTT | - | TRBV5-6 | many | TRBJ2-2
CASSILAGDYNEQFF | TGTGCCAGTAGTATATTGGCAGGGGATTACAATGAGCAGTTCTTC | - | TRBV19 | once | TRBJ2-1
CASSQVRGMTNEKLFF | TGTGCCAGCAGCCAAGTGCGGGGTATGACAAATGAAAAACTGTTTTTT | - | TRBV14 | - | TRBJ1-4
CASSLNSYGYTF | TGTGCCAGCAGCTTGAACAGCTATGGCTACACCTTC | - | TRBV5-4 | few | TRBJ1-2
CASSSAGTSGFNEQFF | TGCGCCAGCAGCTCGGCAGGGACTAGCGGATTCAATGAGCAGTTCTTC | TRBD2 | TRBV5-1 | - | TRBJ2-1
CSVVTGGSGYTF | TGCAGCGTGGTCACAGGGGGCAGTGGCTACACCTTC | TRBD1 | TRBV29-1 | few | TRBJ1-2
CASSGLAGDGELFF | TGTGCCAGCAGTGGACTAGCTGGCGACGGGGAGCTGTTTTTT | TRBD2 | TRBV6-1 | - | TRBJ2-2
CASGLKGGQPQHF | TGTGCTAGTGGTTTGAAGGGAGGCCAGCCCCAGCATTTT | - | TRBV12-5 | - | TRBJ1-5
CASSPSEVSGANVLTF | TGTGCCAGCAGCCCCAGTGAGGTCTCTGGGGCCAACGTCCTGACTTTC | - | TRBV6-4 | - | TRBJ2-6
CASSPTPGATDTQYF | TGTGCCAGCAGCCCCACTCCGGGGGCCACAGATACGCAGTATTTT | - | TRBV11-2 | once | TRBJ2-3
CASSLAAGISDTQYF | TGCGCCAGCAGCTTGGCAGCGGGAATCTCAGATACGCAGTATTTT | TRBD2 | TRBV5-1 | - | TRBJ2-3
CASSPIARNEQFF | TGTGCCAGCAGCCCTATCGCTAGGAATGAGCAGTTCTTC | - | TRBV7-6 | - | TRBJ2-1
CASSEYIRGELFF | TGTGCCAGCAGTGAATATATAAGAGGGGAACTGTTTTTT | - | TRBV2 | - | TRBJ1-4
CASSWGTSGRNEQFF | TGTGCTAGCAGCTGGGGGACTAGCGGGAGAAATGAGCAGTTCTTC | TRBD2 | TRBV7-7 | - | TRBJ2-1
CASGSGTGGTDTQYF | TGTGCTAGTGGTTCCGGGACAGGGGGTACAGATACGCAGTATTTT | TRBD1 | TRBV12-5 | - | TRBJ2-3
CASSLGLARNTQYF | TGTGCCAGCAGCTTGGGACTAGCGAGGAATACGCAGTATTTT | TRBD2 | TRBV5-6 | - | TRBJ2-3